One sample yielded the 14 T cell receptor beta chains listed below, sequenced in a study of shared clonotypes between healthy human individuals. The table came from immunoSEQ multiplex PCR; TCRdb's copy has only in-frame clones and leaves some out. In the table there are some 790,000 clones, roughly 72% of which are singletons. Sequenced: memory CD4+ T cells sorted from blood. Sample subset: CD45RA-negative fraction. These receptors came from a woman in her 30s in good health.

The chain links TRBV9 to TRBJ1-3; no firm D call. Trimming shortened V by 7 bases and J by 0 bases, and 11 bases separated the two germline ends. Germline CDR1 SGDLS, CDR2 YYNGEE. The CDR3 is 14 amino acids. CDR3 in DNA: TGTGCCAGCGGCCAAGGAAACTCTGGAAACACCATATATTTT. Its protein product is CASGQGNSGNTIYF.

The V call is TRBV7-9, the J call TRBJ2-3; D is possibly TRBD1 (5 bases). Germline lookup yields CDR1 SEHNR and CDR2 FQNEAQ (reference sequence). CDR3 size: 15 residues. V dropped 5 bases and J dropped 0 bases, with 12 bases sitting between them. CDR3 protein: CASSQSGASTDTQYF. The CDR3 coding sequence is TGTGCCAGCAGCCAATCTGGGGCTAGCACAGATACGCAGTATTTT.

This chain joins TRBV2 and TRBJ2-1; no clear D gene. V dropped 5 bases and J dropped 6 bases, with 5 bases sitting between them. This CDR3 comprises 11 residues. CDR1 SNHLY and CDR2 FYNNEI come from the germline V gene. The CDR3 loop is CASSPGNEQFF. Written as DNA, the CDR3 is TGTGCCAGCAGTCCTGGCAATGAGCAGTTCTTC. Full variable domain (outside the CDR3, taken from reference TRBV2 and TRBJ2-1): EPEVTQTPSHQVTQMGQEVILRCVPISNHLYFYWYRQILGQKVEFLVSFYNNEISEKSEIFDDQFSVERPDGSNFTLKIRSTKLEDSAMYFCASSPGNEQFFGPGTRLTVL.

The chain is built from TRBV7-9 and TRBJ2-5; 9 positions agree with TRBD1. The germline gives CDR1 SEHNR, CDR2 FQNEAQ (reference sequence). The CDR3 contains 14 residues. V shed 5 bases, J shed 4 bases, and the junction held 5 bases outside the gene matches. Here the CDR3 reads CASSPWDRAETQYF. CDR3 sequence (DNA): TGTGCCAGCAGCCCGTGGGACAGGGCAGAGACCCAGTACTTC.

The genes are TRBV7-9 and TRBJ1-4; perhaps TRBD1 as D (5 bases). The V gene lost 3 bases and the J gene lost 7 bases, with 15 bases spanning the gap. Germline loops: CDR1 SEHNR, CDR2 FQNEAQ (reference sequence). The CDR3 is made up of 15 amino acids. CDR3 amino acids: CASSFGFQGVEKLFF. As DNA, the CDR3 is TGTGCCAGCAGCTTTGGCTTCCAGGGTGTTGAAAAACTGTTTTTT.

The chain's CDR3 is CASSRGAGYEQYF. As DNA, the CDR3 is TGTGCCAGCAGCCGGGGGGCCGGGTACGAGCAGTACTTC. The chain recombines TRBV11-3 with TRBJ2-7, with a weak D call TRBD2 (7 bases). The V gene lost 5 bases and the J gene lost 4 bases, with 12 bases spanning the gap. Germline CDR1 is SGHNT and CDR2 is YENEEA. The length of the CDR3 is 13 residues.

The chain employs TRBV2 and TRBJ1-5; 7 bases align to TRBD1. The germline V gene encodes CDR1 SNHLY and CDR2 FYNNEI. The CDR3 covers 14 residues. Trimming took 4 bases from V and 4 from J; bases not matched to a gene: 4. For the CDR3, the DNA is TGTGCCAGCAGTGGGGACAGCTATAATCAGCCCCAGCATTTT. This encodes CASSGDSYNQPQHF.

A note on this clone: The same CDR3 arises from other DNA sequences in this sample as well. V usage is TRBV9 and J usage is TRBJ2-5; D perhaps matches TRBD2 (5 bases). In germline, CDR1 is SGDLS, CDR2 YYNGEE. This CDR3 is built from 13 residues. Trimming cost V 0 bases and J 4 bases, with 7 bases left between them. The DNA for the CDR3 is TGTGCCAGCAGCGTAGATGCGGGAGAGACCCAGTACTTC. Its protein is CASSVDAGETQYF. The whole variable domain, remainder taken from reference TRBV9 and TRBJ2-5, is DSGVTQTPKHLITATGQRVTLRCSPRSGDLSVYWYQQSLDQGLQFLIQYYNGEERAKGNILERFSAQQFPDLHSELNLSSLELGDSALYFCASSVDAGETQYFGPGTRLLVL.

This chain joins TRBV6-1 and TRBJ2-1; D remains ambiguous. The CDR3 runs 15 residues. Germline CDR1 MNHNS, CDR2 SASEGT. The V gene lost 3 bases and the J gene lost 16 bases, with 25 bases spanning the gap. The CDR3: CASSEESRVMMSGFF. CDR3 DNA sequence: TGTGCCAGCAGTGAGGAGTCAAGGGTTATGATGTCTGGTTTCTTC.

The CDR3, as DNA: TGTGCCAGCAGCTCCCTGACAATCATGAACACTGAAGCTTTCTTT. Translated, it gives CASSSLTIMNTEAFF. The chain employs TRBV7-3 and TRBJ1-1; D unresolved. The CDR3 sequence is 15 residues long. From germline, CDR1 is SGHTA and CDR2 FQGTGA. The V and J ends lost 4 bases and 0 bases respectively, with 12 bases between them.

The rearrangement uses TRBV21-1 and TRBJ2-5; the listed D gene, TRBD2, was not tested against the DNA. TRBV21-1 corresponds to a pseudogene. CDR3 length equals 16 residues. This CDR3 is CASARGKGGRWETQYF. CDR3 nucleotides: TGTGCCAGCGCTCGGGGGAAGGGGGGGCGCTGGGAGACCCAGTACTTC.

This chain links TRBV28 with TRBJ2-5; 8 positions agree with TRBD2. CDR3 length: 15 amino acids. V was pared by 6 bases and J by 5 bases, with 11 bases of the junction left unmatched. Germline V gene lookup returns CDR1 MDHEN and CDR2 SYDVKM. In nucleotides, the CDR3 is TGTGCCAGCAGCCTCAGCGGGAGTAGGTTGGAGACCCAGTACTTC. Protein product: CASSLSGSRLETQYF.

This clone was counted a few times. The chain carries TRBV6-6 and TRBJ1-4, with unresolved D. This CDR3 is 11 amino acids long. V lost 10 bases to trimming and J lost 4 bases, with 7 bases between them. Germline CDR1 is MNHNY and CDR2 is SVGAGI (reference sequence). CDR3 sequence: CATRGNEKLFF. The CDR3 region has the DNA TGTGCCACCCGGGGTAATGAAAAACTGTTTTTT.

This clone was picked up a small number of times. The CDR3 sequence: CASSPIASGANVLTF. In DNA, the CDR3 is TGCGCCAGCAGCCCGATCGCGTCAGGGGCCAACGTCCTGACTTTC. V gene TRBV5-1 combines with J gene TRBJ2-6; D is uncertain. The CDR3 extends over 15 amino acids. Germline-derived CDR1 and CDR2 are SGHRS and YFSETQ. V shed 4 bases and J shed 4 bases, with 12 bases lying between them.